These T cell receptor beta chains were read from a single sample in a study of early T cells in non-severe SARS-CoV-2 infection. One entry per CDR3 protein, called by TCRdb with MiXCR from the 5' RACE reads. The top ten hold about 4.5% of the sample, which has tens of thousands of distinct CDR3 sequences, roughly an eighth seen once. The sequenced material came from whole blood. These receptors all stem from an adult who was a healthcare worker with PCR-confirmed SARS-CoV-2 infection or an uninfected control (not recorded which). CDR3s include the opening cysteine and the closing phenylalanine or tryptophan. A D gene is named only where the DNA matches it firmly. Only some rows state a clone size, as once, few, many or a class for expanded clones.

TRBD2 few TRBJ2-3 TRBV7-7 CASSLGTSGSDTQYF TGTGCTAGCAGCTTAGGGACTAGCGGGAGCGATACGCAGTATTTT
TRBD1 - TRBJ1-5 TRBV19 CASSGGTGTQPQHF TGTGCCAGTAGTGGCGGGACAGGGACTCAGCCCCAGCATTTT
- - TRBJ1-5 TRBV5-5 CASSLGRDSNQPQHF TGTGCCAGCAGCTTGGGCAGGGATAGCAATCAGCCCCAGCATTTT
- few TRBJ2-3 TRBV20-1 CSAPRSSDTQYF TGCAGTGCTCCCAGATCCTCGGATACGCAGTATTTT
TRBD2 many TRBJ2-3 TRBV28 CASSSGTSTDTQYF TGTGCCAGCTCGAGCGGGACTAGCACAGATACGCAGTATTTT
TRBD1 - TRBJ1-1 TRBV6-5 CASRNPGQPEAFF TGTGCCAGCAGAAACCCGGGACAGCCTGAAGCTTTCTTT
TRBD2 many TRBJ2-3 TRBV12-3/TRBV12-4 CASSLGLATTDTQYF TGTGCCAGCAGTTTAGGACTAGCGACAACAGATACGCAGTATTTT
- few TRBJ2-5 TRBV29-1 CSVEDPGGETQYF TGCAGCGTTGAAGATCCAGGAGGGGAGACCCAGTACTTC
- few TRBJ1-2 TRBV10-3 CAISDAREDYGYTF TGTGCCATCAGTGATGCCAGGGAGGACTATGGCTACACCTTC
TRBD1 few TRBJ2-5 TRBV7-9 CASSPGQIETQYF TGTGCCAGCAGCCCGGGACAGATTGAGACCCAGTACTTC
- - TRBJ2-7 TRBV30 CAWSVGSYEQYF TGTGCCTGGAGTGTTGGAAGCTACGAGCAGTACTTC
- few TRBJ1-5 TRBV7-9 CASSPGIANQPQHF TGTGCCAGCAGCCCAGGGATAGCAAATCAGCCCCAGCATTTT
TRBD2 - TRBJ2-7 TRBV27 CASSISGSMWNEQYF TGTGCCAGCAGTATTAGCGGGAGCATGTGGAACGAGCAGTACTTC
- few TRBJ1-2 TRBV6-5 CASSLDGTFNYGYTF TGTGCCAGCAGCTTGGACGGGACCTTTAACTATGGCTACACCTTC
TRBD1 - TRBJ2-5 TRBV20-1 CSAREQGTQETQYF TGCAGTGCTAGAGAACAGGGGACCCAAGAGACCCAGTACTTC